These T cell receptor beta chains were read from a single sample in a study of CD8 T cells in Susac syndrome. A single record per CDR3 protein comes from TCRdb applying MiXCR to the immunoSEQ multiplex PCR reads. This table has approximately 210,000 distinct CDR3 sequences, about 95% appearing once. The sequenced sample was CD4+ T cells from PBMCs. The receptors derive from a human donor with Susac syndrome. The CDR3 runs from the conserved cysteine through the conserved F or W. A D gene is named only where the DNA matches it firmly. The size field is filled for only some rows; it gives once, few, many or a size class.

j_call	d_call	v_call	clone_size	cdr3_nt	cdr3_aa
TRBJ1-1	NA	TRBV30	NA	TGTGCCTGGATGACTCTAAACACTGAAGCTTTCTTT	CAWMTLNTEAFF
TRBJ1-2	TRBD1	TRBV30	NA	TGTGCCGGGACAACCAGGGGGGGCTATGGCTACACCTTC	CAGTTRGGYGYTF
TRBJ2-7	TRBD1	TRBV6-2/TRBV6-3	once	TGTGCCAGCAGTGGAAGGACAGGGGACTTCTACGAGCAGTACTTC	CASSGRTGDFYEQYF
TRBJ2-7	NA	TRBV29-1	NA	TGCAGCGTTGGACAGAGCTCCTACGAGCAGTACTTC	CSVGQSSYEQYF
TRBJ1-1	NA	TRBV20-1	NA	TGCAGTGCTAGAGATCTGGGGGGAGTGAACACTGAAGCTTTCTTT	CSARDLGGVNTEAFF
TRBJ2-3	NA	TRBV18	NA	TGTGCCAGCTCACCACAGGGGACAGATACGCAGTATTTT	CASSPQGTDTQYF
TRBJ2-1	NA	TRBV7-7	NA	TGTGCTAGCAGCTTGCTAACCGGGTCAACCAGATTCAATGAGCAGTTCTTC	CASSLLTGSTRFNEQFF
TRBJ1-6	NA	TRBV29-1	NA	TGCAGCGTTGAAGATCCGGAGGGAGGTAATTCACCCCTCCACTTT	CSVEDPEGGNSPLHF
TRBJ1-2	TRBD1	TRBV5-6	NA	TGTGCCAGCAGCGCCGGGACAGGGGCTATCGGCTACACCTTC	CASSAGTGAIGYTF
TRBJ2-6	NA	TRBV7-9	NA	TGTGCCAGCAGCTTTCGCGATGGGTCCTCTGGGGCCAACGTCCTGACTTTC	CASSFRDGSSGANVLTF
TRBJ2-5	TRBD2	TRBV20-1	NA	TGCAGTGCTAGTAGACCTAGCGGGGGGGCCCAAGAGACCCAGTACTTC	CSASRPSGGAQETQYF
TRBJ2-3	NA	TRBV30	NA	TGTGCCTGGAGCAACAGTGGAGCAGATACGCAGTATTTT	CAWSNSGADTQYF
TRBJ2-5	NA	TRBV20-1	once	TGCAGTGCTAGCAGCCCCCAGGGGGAGACCCAGTACTTC	CSASSPQGETQYF
TRBJ1-4	TRBD1	TRBV5-4	NA	TGTGCCAGCAGCTCCCGACAGGGAGACGAAAAACTGTTTTTT	CASSSRQGDEKLFF
TRBJ2-1	NA	TRBV20-1	NA	TGCAGTGCTAGAGGGTCAGCGGGTATCGGGAATGAGCAGTTCTTC	CSARGSAGIGNEQFF
TRBJ2-1	NA	TRBV24-1	NA	TGTGCCACCAGTGATCCTGACAGGTACAATGAGCAGTTCTTC	CATSDPDRYNEQFF
TRBJ1-4	TRBD1	TRBV5-1	NA	TGCGCCAGCAGCTTTGACAGGGGCAATGAAAAACTGTTTTTT	CASSFDRGNEKLFF
TRBJ1-2	NA	TRBV5-4	NA	TGTGCCAGCAGCTTGCATGGGGGCGACGGCTACACCTTC	CASSLHGGDGYTF
TRBJ2-1	TRBD1	TRBV7-9	NA	TGTGCCAGCAGCTGGGACAGGGGCGTTGGGGAGCAGTTCTTC	CASSWDRGVGEQFF
TRBJ2-1	NA	TRBV27	NA	TGTGCCAGCAGTTTAAGACAGCCTCCTGTATACAATGAGCAGTTCTTC	CASSLRQPPVYNEQFF
TRBJ2-1	NA	TRBV5-1	NA	TGCGCCAGCAGCTCCAAACAGGGGGGGAATGAGCAGTTCTTC	CASSSKQGGNEQFF
TRBJ1-1	NA	TRBV20-1	NA	TGCAGCGCAGGAACGGGAGGGATAGGCAACACTGAAGCTTTCTTT	CSAGTGGIGNTEAFF
TRBJ2-1	NA	TRBV30	NA	TGTGCCTGGAGTGCTCTCCGGACGGGCAATGAGCAGTTCTTC	CAWSALRTGNEQFF
TRBJ1-4	NA	TRBV20-1	NA	TGCAGTGCTCCGGATGTAAATGAAAAACTGTTTTTT	CSAPDVNEKLFF
TRBJ2-7	TRBD1	TRBV12-3/TRBV12-4	NA	TGTGCCAGCAGTTTAAGTACCGGGACAGGGGACCTCCACGAGCAGTACTTC	CASSLSTGTGDLHEQYF